In this sample, the clone carrying this T cell receptor (beta chain) turned up a few times. The antigen is unknown. The source of the sample is a study of identical twins. Study-level points and caveats: The authors noted that invariant MAIT and iNKT cells could partly confound zero-insertion analyses. The study found that models underestimated out-of-frame TCR alpha sharing in monozygotic twins. Some out-of-frame alpha sequences were shared by twins, and these showed excess low generation probability.

Template switching, a step in the protocol, added a universal primer site, and cDNA carried unique molecular identifiers. Each CDR3 protein gets one entry after TCRdb re-called the 5' RACE reads with MiXCR. The table records hundreds of thousands of distinct CDR3 sequences, 6.1% of them present only once. Sequences were obtained from naive T cells sorted from blood. The receptor was isolated from a man aged 18 to 30 in good health.

The CDR3 sequence: CASSIYRGRDEQYF. CDR3 DNA sequence: TGTGCCAGCAGTATTTACAGGGGTAGAGACGAGCAGTACTTC. The J gene is TRBJ2-7, the V gene TRBV28; 7 bases are a match to TRBD1. The CDR3 extends over 14 amino acids. V trimming: 5 bases; J trimming: 5 bases; junction bases outside the gene matches: 9. Germline CDR1 MDHEN, CDR2 SYDVKM. Full variable domain (rest looked up from reference TRBV28 and TRBJ2-7): DVKVTQSSRYLVKRTGEKVFLECVQDMDHENMFWYRQDPGLGLRLIYFSYDVKMKEKGDIPEGYSVSREKKERFSLILESASTNQTSMYLCASSIYRGRDEQYFGPGTRLTVT.